One and the same sample provided the 28 T cell receptor beta chains below, sequenced in a study of shared T cell receptors in the human thymus. Method: immunoSEQ multiplex PCR; TCRdb's copy keeps in-frame clones and lacks some. The sample has hundreds of thousands of clones, around 95% seen once. What was sequenced was thymocytes. The receptor set was obtained from a human donor.

The CDR3 protein is CASSPRARGKRQGNQPQHF. The CDR3 DNA follows: TGTGCCAGCTCACCACGCGCTAGAGGTAAAAGGCAGGGCAATCAGCCCCAGCATTTT. The chain has TRBV18 and TRBJ1-5; no reliable D call. Trimming removed 1 base at V and 2 bases at J, with 21 bases between. The CDR3 spans 19 residues. Per germline, CDR1 KGHSH and CDR2 LQKENI.

The V gene is TRBV5-5, the J gene TRBJ2-1; 7 bases line up with TRBD2. The CDR3 covers 17 residues. Looked up from germline, CDR1 is SGHKS and CDR2 is YYEKEE (reference sequence). Germline trimming cut 0 bases from V and 7 bases from J; bases unmatched to any gene: 13. The CDR3 DNA sequence: TGTGCCAGCAGCTTGGCGGCTCTAGCGGATGGGATGAATGAGCAGTTCTTC. Amino acid sequence: CASSLAALADGMNEQFF.

The chain recombines TRBV27 with TRBJ2-7, with a possible D match to TRBD2 (5 bases). Trimming cost V 5 bases and J 0 bases, with 20 bases left between them. The CDR3 loop spans 17 amino acids. Germline assignment: CDR1 MNHEY and CDR2 SMNVEV (reference sequence). The CDR3 region has the DNA TGTGCCAGCAGTCCCTCTCGTGGAGGCCTCCCCTCCTACGAGCAGTACTTC. Translated: CASSPSRGGLPSYEQYF.

The chain couples TRBV2 to TRBJ1-1, with D uncertain. Germline CDR1 and CDR2: SNHLY and FYNNEI. The CDR3 length is 14 residues. Trimming removed 1 base from V and 4 bases from J, with 10 bases in between. The CDR3 region is CASSEGFGGTEAFF. The CDR3 region has the DNA TGTGCCAGCAGTGAAGGTTTTGGCGGCACTGAAGCTTTCTTT. Looking up the rest from reference TRBV2 and TRBJ1-1 gives the full variable domain: EPEVTQTPSHQVTQMGQEVILRCVPISNHLYFYWYRQILGQKVEFLVSFYNNEISEKSEIFDDQFSVERPDGSNFTLKIRSTKLEDSAMYFCASSEGFGGTEAFFGQGTRLTVV.

The V gene is TRBV12-2, the J gene TRBJ2-7; the table's D call, TRBD2, has no DNA check behind it. TRBV12-2 constitutes a pseudogene. CDR3 length: 21 amino acids. Here the CDR3 DNA reads TGTGCAAGTCGTCGCCGAGGCAGGGGGCCCGCGACTAGCGGGAACCCCTACGAGCAGTACTTC. Translation: CASRRRGRGPATSGNPYEQYF.

The chain joins TRBV4-1 to TRBJ2-1; 8 nucleotides line up with TRBD2. V shed 1 base, J shed 4 bases, and the junction held 6 bases outside the gene matches. The germline CDR1 and CDR2 sequences are MGHRA and YSYEKL. CDR3 length equals 16 residues. The CDR3 sequence: CASSQAATSDYNEQFF. In DNA, the CDR3 is TGCGCCAGCAGCCAAGCTGCGACTAGCGATTACAATGAGCAGTTCTTC.

The chain recombines TRBV6-5 with TRBJ2-7, with TRBD1 identical over 12 bases. J was trimmed by 7 bases and V by 6 bases; bases with no gene match: 7. The CDR3 consists of 14 residues. Germline CDR1 MNHEY, CDR2 SVGAGI. CDR3 protein: CASSPGQGAGEQYF. Written as DNA, the CDR3 is TGTGCCAGCAGCCCGGGACAGGGGGCGGGTGAGCAGTACTTC.

The chain uses TRBV21-1 and TRBJ1-1. TRBV21-1 is reported as a pseudogene. This CDR3 is built from 15 residues. CDR3 DNA sequence: TGTGCCAGCAGCAAAGAACAAGGGAGGAACACTGAAGCTTTCTTT. This sequence encodes CASSKEQGRNTEAFF.

The rearrangement uses TRBV19 and TRBJ2-7, with D perhaps TRBD2 (6 bases). The CDR3 has 15 residues. CDR1 and CDR2 (germline): LNHDA, SQIVND (reference sequence). The V end lost 3 bases, the J end lost 0 bases, and 12 bases lay between the germline ends. DNA of the CDR3: TGTGCCAGTAGTATCTTCGCGGGACCCTCCTACGAGCAGTACTTC. It specifies CASSIFAGPSYEQYF.

This clone was found once. The V and J genes are TRBV7-2 and TRBJ2-3, with TRBD2 matching 10 bases. CDR1 and CDR2 from the germline V gene are SGHTA and FQGNSA. The junction had 12 bases not matched to a gene; V was cut back by 8 bases and J by 4 bases. The CDR3 is made up of 16 amino acids. The CDR3: CASPGLAGEHADTQYF. The CDR3 nucleotides are TGTGCCAGCCCTGGGCTAGCGGGAGAGCATGCAGATACGCAGTATTTT.

The chain links TRBV5-4 to TRBJ2-7, with D possibly being TRBD1 or TRBD2 (5 bases each). This CDR3 is built from 15 residues. The ends were cut back, 4 bases at V and 0 bases at J, with 14 bases in the middle. Germline V lookup: CDR1 SGHNT, CDR2 YYREEE (reference sequence). In DNA form, the CDR3 reads TGTGCCAGCAGCGGATGGGACGGAAGCTCCTACGAGCAGTACTTC. It yields the protein CASSGWDGSSYEQYF.

The chain uses TRBV27 and TRBJ2-5; D might be TRBD1 or TRBD2, each matching 5 bases. Germline V gene lookup returns CDR1 MNHEY and CDR2 SMNVEV (reference sequence). The V gene lost 3 bases and the J gene lost 5 bases, with 10 bases spanning the gap. The CDR3 runs 13 residues. The CDR3 protein is CASSLNWGETQYF. The CDR3 bases are TGTGCCAGCAGTTTGAATTGGGGGGAGACCCAGTACTTC.

The genes are TRBV27 and TRBJ2-2; the D call may be TRBD1 or TRBD2 (5 bases each). Germline V CDR1 and CDR2: MNHEY, SMNVEV (reference sequence). The CDR3 is made up of 15 amino acids. The V end was cut by 4 bases, the J end by 1 base, with 10 bases between. The CDR3 region has the DNA TGTGCCAGCAGTTCGGGACGGTTGAACACCGGGGAGCTGTTTTTT. It translates to CASSSGRLNTGELFF.

The V and J genes are TRBV5-4 and TRBJ1-2, with D hard to call. The V end was cut by 4 bases, the J end by 5 bases, with 21 bases between. The CDR3 has 16 residues. Germline loops: CDR1 SGHNT, CDR2 YYREEE (reference sequence). In nucleotides, the CDR3 is TGTGCCAGCAGCCAATCTCTGTCCCCAGCGCGATATGGCTACACCTTC. Translated, it gives CASSQSLSPARYGYTF.

The rearrangement joins TRBV19 to TRBJ2-3; D perhaps matches TRBD2 (6 bases). The CDR3 extends over 16 amino acids. Germline-derived CDR1 and CDR2 are LNHDA and SQIVND (reference sequence). Trimming took 6 bases from V and 2 from J, leaving 18 bases between them. The CDR3 DNA is TGTGCCAGTAGACCCCTAGCGCTAGGTTCCACAGATACGCAGTATTTT. The encoded protein is CASRPLALGSTDTQYF.

The genes are TRBV4-1 and TRBJ1-1; a possible D gene is TRBD1 (6 bases). V was cut by 2 bases and J by 6 bases, with 19 bases left in between. Germline loops: CDR1 MGHRA, CDR2 YSYEKL. The CDR3 sequence is 16 residues long. CDR3 bases: TGCGCCAGCAGCCAAATGAACGCGGGGGGGCTTGCTGAAGCTTTCTTT. Its translation is CASSQMNAGGLAEAFF.

The chain has TRBV11-2 and TRBJ1-1, with D unclear. Trimming cost V 1 base and J 3 bases, with 18 bases left between them. The CDR3 is made up of 17 amino acids. CDR1 SGHAT and CDR2 FQNNGV come from the germline V gene. The CDR3 nucleotides read TGTGCCAGCAGCTTAGTTTGCCTACCCCCGGGAGACACTGAAGCTTTCTTT. This sequence encodes CASSLVCLPPGDTEAFF. The full variable domain, completed using reference TRBV11-2 and TRBJ1-1, is EAGVAQSPRYKIIEKRQSVAFWCNPISGHATLYWYQQILGQGPKLLIQFQNNGVVDDSQLPKDRFSAERLKGVDSTLKIQPAKLEDSAVYLCASSLVCLPPGDTEAFFGQGTRLTVV.

V is TRBV7-2 and J is TRBJ2-7, with 7 bases fitting TRBD2. The CDR3 loop spans 18 amino acids. V shed 2 bases and J 1 base; nucleotides not matched to a gene: 14. CDR1 is SGHTA and CDR2 is FQGNSA in the germline V gene. The CDR3 region is CASSLRNSGPYNSYEQYF. In DNA, the CDR3 is TGTGCCAGCAGCTTAAGGAATAGCGGGCCTTATAATTCCTACGAGCAGTACTTC.

The V gene is TRBV30, the J gene TRBJ2-5, with D possibly matching TRBD2 (6 bases). The V end was cut by 0 bases, the J end by 0 bases, with 14 bases between. The CDR3 covers 16 residues. Germline loops: CDR1 GTSNPN, CDR2 SVGIG (reference sequence). CDR3 sequence: CAWSVRVLAYQETQYF. The CDR3 nucleotides read TGTGCCTGGAGTGTACGGGTACTAGCTTACCAAGAGACCCAGTACTTC. Looking up the rest from reference TRBV30 and TRBJ2-5 gives the full variable domain: SQTIHQWPATLVQPVGSPLSLECTVEGTSNPNLYWYRQAAGRGLQLLFYSVGIGQISSEVPQNLSASRPQDRQFILSSKKLLLSDSGFYLCAWSVRVLAYQETQYFGPGTRLLVL.

The V call is TRBV14, the J call TRBJ2-1; possibly TRBD2 for D (5 bases). V shed 4 bases and J shed 4 bases, with 26 bases lying between them. CDR3 size: 19 residues. Germline CDR1 reads SGHDN; CDR2 reads FVKESK. CDR3 bases: TGTGCCAGCAGCCGCGATCAGTGTTTAGGCCCCGGGATTTACAATGAGCAGTTCTTC. This codes for CASSRDQCLGPGIYNEQFF.

The V and J genes are TRBV7-7 and TRBJ1-5; 7 nucleotides align to TRBD1. V gave up 6 bases and J gave up 5 bases; unmatched junction bases: 13. The germline CDR1 and CDR2 sequences are SSHAT and FNYEAQ (reference sequence). The CDR3 runs 16 residues. Here the CDR3 DNA reads TGTGCCAGCAGTTTCCCCCGGGACAGCGAAGATCAGCCCCAGCATTTT. It yields the protein CASSFPRDSEDQPQHF.

This chain uses TRBV19 with TRBJ2-4, with TRBD1 as a possible D gene (6 bases). V dropped 8 bases and J dropped 0 bases, with 14 bases sitting between them. CDR1 and CDR2 (germline): LNHDA, SQIVND (reference sequence). CDR3 size: 15 residues. For the CDR3, the DNA is TGTGCCAGTTCCCCTCAGGGGACAGCCAAAAACATTCAGTACTTC. Its translation: CASSPQGTAKNIQYF.

CDR3 region: CASSLNTPGQPQHF. The CDR3 DNA sequence: TGTGCCAGCAGCTTAAATACGCCCGGCCAGCCCCAGCATTTT. This rearrangement joins TRBV7-8 to TRBJ1-5; D unclear. Germline V gene lookup returns CDR1 SGHVS and CDR2 FQNEAQ. Between the trimmed V and J ends, which lost 2 bases and 7 bases, there was a span of 12 bases. The CDR3 contains 14 residues.

A single count supports this clone. The CDR3 DNA reads TGTGCCAGTAGTGGGACTAGCGGGAGGGGCACAGATACGCAGTATTTT. This codes for CASSGTSGRGTDTQYF. The rearrangement uses TRBV19 and TRBJ2-3, with 16 bases that match TRBD2. With 5 bases clipped from V and 1 base from J, the junction kept 0 bases outside the gene matches. Germline V CDR1 and CDR2: LNHDA, SQIVND (reference sequence). CDR3 length: 16 amino acids.

The rearrangement uses TRBV5-4 and TRBJ2-1; TRBD2 is a possible D gene (6 bases). CDR3 length: 17 residues. The V gene lost 4 bases and the J gene lost 6 bases, with 23 bases spanning the gap. CDR1 is SGHNT and CDR2 is YYREEE in the germline V gene (reference sequence). CDR3 coding DNA: TGTGCCAGCAGCCCCTTCTCCGGGAGAGTCGATTGCAATGAGCAGTTCTTC. This codes for CASSPFSGRVDCNEQFF.

In nucleotides, the CDR3 is TGTGCCTACCGGGACAAGAACACTGAAGCTTTCTTT. Encoded protein: CAYRDKNTEAFF. The V gene is TRBV6-1, the J gene TRBJ1-1; D is possibly TRBD1 (6 bases). V lost 11 bases, J lost 1 base, and 11 bases lay in between. This CDR3 is 12 amino acids long. Germline V gives CDR1 MNHNS, CDR2 SASEGT.

The chain employs TRBV6-1 and TRBJ2-1; either TRBD1 or TRBD2 may fit D (5 bases each). This CDR3 has 13 residues. Germline values: CDR1 MNHNS, CDR2 SASEGT. Trimming cost V 6 bases and J 7 bases, with 13 bases left between them. CDR3 sequence: CASSLEEGNEQFF. The DNA of the CDR3 is TGTGCCAGCAGCCTCGAAGAGGGGAATGAGCAGTTCTTC.

The chain is built from TRBV18 and TRBJ1-5; no clear D gene. CDR1 KGHSH and CDR2 LQKENI come from the germline V gene. This CDR3 has 15 amino acids. The ends were cut back, 0 bases at V and 1 base at J, with 7 bases in the middle. In DNA form, the CDR3 reads TGTGCCAGCTCACCACCCGACGGAAGCAATCAGCCCCAGCATTTT. Its protein is CASSPPDGSNQPQHF.